One sample yielded the 5 T cell receptor beta chains listed below, sequenced in a study of blood T cell repertoires in COVID-19. Measured with immunoSEQ multiplex PCR; TCRdb has only the in-frame clones, and not every one. Of some 290,000 clones in the sample, 86% were seen once. The sample taken for sequencing was peripheral blood. These receptors were obtained from a man aged 18 to 29 with active or convalescent COVID-19.

The CDR3 coding sequence is TGTGCCAGCAGGGGGCAGGTGGCGACTGAAGCTTTCTTT. Amino acids: CASRGQVATEAFF. The genes are TRBV5-4 and TRBJ1-1; perhaps TRBD1 as D (5 bases). The CDR3 runs 13 residues. The V end was cut by 5 bases, the J end by 5 bases, with 13 bases between. CDR1 SGHNT and CDR2 YYREEE come from the germline V gene (reference sequence). The full variable domain, completed using reference TRBV5-4 and TRBJ1-1, is ETGVTQSPTHLIKTRGQQVTLRCSSQSGHNTVSWYQQALGQGPQFIFQYYREEENGRGNFPPRFSGLQFPNYSSELNVNALELDDSALYLCASRGQVATEAFFGQGTRLTVV.

Only one count was recorded for this clone. V and J are TRBV19 and TRBJ2-4; 10 bases map to TRBD1. The CDR3 consists of 15 residues. CDR1 is LNHDA, CDR2 SQIVND, per germline (reference sequence). The V gene end was trimmed by 3 bases and the J gene end by 6 bases; junction bases not matched to a gene: 5. As DNA, the CDR3 is TGTGCCAGTAGTATGTCCGGACAGGGGGGAAACATTCAGTACTTC. It yields the protein CASSMSGQGGNIQYF.

V usage is TRBV7-3 and J usage is TRBJ2-2; 10 bases agree with TRBD2. Germline V gene lookup returns CDR1 SGHTA and CDR2 FQGTGA. J gave up 7 bases and V 6 bases, and 8 bases lay outside the gene matches. This CDR3 contains 15 residues. For the CDR3, the DNA is TGTGCCAGCAGAACGGGGACTAGCGTTGGCGGGGAGCTGTTTTTT. It encodes CASRTGTSVGGELFF.

V is TRBV19 and J is TRBJ2-7; the match to TRBD1 covers 10 bases. CDR3 length: 12 residues. With V trimmed by 8 bases and J by 4 bases, 2 bases remained unmatched. CDR1 is LNHDA, CDR2 SQIVND, per germline (reference sequence). CDR3 coding DNA: TGTGCCAGTCGGGACAGGGGTTACGAGCAGTACTTC. Translated: CASRDRGYEQYF.

The CDR3 loop is CASTGGRVDQPQHF. The DNA of the CDR3 is TGTGCCAGTACAGGGGGAAGGGTGGATCAGCCCCAGCATTTT. The chain is built from TRBV19 and TRBJ1-5; 7 bases map to TRBD1. From germline, CDR1 is LNHDA and CDR2 SQIVND (reference sequence). The ends lost 7 bases at V and 5 bases at J; junction bases unmatched: 8. This CDR3 spans 14 amino acids.